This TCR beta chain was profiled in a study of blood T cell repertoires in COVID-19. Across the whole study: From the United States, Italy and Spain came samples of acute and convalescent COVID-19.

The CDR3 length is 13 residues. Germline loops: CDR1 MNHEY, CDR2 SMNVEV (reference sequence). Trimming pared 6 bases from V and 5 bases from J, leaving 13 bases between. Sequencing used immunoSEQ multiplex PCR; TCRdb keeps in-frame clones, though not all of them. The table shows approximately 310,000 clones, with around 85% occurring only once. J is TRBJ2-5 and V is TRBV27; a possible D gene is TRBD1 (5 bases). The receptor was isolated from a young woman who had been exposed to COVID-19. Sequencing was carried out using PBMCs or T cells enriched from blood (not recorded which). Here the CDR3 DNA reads TGTGCCAGCAGCAGGGTCATTTGGGAGACCCAGTACTTC. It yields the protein CASSRVIWETQYF.